The T cell receptor beta chain under discussion was sequenced for a study of CD8+ T cells in alopecia areata. Study-level findings and limits: For patients receiving tofacitinib, scalp clonality and expanded CD8+ clones among the top 100 significantly decreased.

Reverse transcribed after extraction, RNA yielded cDNA as the sequencing template. Profiled with immunoSEQ multiplex PCR; TCRdb holds only in-frame clones, not every one. The repertoire holds 180,000 or so clones, with roughly 60% as singletons. A note on this clone: Its matching antigen is unknown.

Treatment denoted: oral pan-JAK inhibitor, 5-10 mg twice daily. The CDR3 extends over 14 amino acids. V shed 8 bases and J shed 1 base, with 12 bases lying between them. Per the germline V gene, CDR1 is MNHEY and CDR2 is SVGAGI. This TCR derives from a human donor with alopecia areata. The V call is TRBV6-5, the J call TRBJ1-5, with D uncertain. Sequences were derived from CD4+ T cells sorted from blood, sampled at week 24, from a patient treated with tofacitinib. CDR3 DNA: TGTGCCAGCGCCCTTCGGGGAAGCAATCAGCCCCAGCATTTT. Protein: CASALRGSNQPQHF.